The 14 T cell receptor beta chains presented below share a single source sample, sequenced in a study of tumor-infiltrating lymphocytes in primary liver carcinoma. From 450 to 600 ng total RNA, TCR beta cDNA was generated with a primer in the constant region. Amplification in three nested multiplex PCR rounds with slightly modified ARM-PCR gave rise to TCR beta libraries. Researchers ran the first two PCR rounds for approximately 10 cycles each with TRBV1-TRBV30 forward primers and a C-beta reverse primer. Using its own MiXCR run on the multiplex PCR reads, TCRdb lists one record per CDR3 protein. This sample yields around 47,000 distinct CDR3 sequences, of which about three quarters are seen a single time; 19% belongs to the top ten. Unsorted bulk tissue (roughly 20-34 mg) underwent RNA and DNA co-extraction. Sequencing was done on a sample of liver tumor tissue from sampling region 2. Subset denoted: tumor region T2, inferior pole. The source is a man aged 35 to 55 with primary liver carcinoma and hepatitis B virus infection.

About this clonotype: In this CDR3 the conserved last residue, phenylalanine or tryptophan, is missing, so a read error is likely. CDR3 amino acids: CAIRAWDEQFY. The CDR3 bases are TGTGCCATCAGGGCTTGGGATGAGCAGTTCTAC. This chain connects TRBV10-3 to TRBJ2-1; D not certain. Germline CDR1 ENHRY, CDR2 SYGVKD. The CDR3 covers 11 residues. Trimming removed 6 bases at V and 8 bases at J, with 8 bases between.

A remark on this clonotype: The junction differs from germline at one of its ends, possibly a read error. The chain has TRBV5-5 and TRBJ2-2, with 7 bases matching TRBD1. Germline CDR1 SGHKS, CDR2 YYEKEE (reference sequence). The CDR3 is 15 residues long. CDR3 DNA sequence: TGTGCCAGCAGCTTGGAGCAGGGGGATACCGGGGAGCTGCTTTTT. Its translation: CASSLEQGDTGELLF.

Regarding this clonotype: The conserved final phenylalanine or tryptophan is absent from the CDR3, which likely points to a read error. CDR3 DNA sequence: TGCAGCGGGACTAGCGGGAAGCCTTATGAGCAGTTCCTC. Residues: CSGTSGKPYEQFL. V gene TRBV29-1 combines with J gene TRBJ2-1; 12 bases align to TRBD2. The CDR3 runs 13 residues. The germline V gene has CDR1 SQVTM and CDR2 ANQGSEA. Trimming took 7 bases from V and 8 from J; bases not matched to a gene: 6.

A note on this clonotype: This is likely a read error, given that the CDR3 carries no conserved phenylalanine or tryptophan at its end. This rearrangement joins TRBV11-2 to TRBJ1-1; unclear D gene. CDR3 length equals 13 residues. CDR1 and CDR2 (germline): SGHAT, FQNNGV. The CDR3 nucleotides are TGTGACAGCAGCTTAGGCCCGAACACTGAAGCTTTCCTT. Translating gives CDSSLGPNTEAFL.

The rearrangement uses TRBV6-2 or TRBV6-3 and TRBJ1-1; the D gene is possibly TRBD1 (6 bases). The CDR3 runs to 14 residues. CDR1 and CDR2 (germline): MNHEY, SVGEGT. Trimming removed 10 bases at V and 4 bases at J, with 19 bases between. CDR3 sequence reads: CANRRGGVSTEAFF. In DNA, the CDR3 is TGTGCCAATCGGCGAGGGGGGGTGAGCACTGAAGCTTTCTTT.

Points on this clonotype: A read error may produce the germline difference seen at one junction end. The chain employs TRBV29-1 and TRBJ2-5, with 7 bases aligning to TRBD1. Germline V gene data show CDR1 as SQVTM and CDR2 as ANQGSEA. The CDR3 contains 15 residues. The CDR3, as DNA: TGCAGCGTCGAAGCGGACAGGAGACGAGCAGAGACCCAGTACTTC. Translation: CSVEADRRRAETQYF.

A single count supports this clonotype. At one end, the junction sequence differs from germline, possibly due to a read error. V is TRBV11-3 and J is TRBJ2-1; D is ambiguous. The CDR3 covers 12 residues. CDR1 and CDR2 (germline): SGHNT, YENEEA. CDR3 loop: CASCLSANEQFF. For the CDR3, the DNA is TGTGCCAGCTGCTTAAGTGCCAATGAGCAGTTCTTT. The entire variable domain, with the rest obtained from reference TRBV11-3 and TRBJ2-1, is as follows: EAGVVQSPRYKIIEKKQPVAFWCNPISGHNTLYWYLQNLGQGPELLIRYENEEAVDDSQLPKDRFSAERLKGVDSTLKIQPAELGDSAVYLCASCLSANEQFFGPGTRLTVL.

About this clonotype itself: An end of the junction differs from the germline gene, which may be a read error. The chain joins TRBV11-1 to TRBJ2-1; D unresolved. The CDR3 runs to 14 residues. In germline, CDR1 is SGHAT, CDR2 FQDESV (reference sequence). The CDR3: CASSLGVSYDEQFF. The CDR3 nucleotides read TGTGCCAGCAGCTTAGGCGTCTCGTACGATGAGCAATTCTTC.

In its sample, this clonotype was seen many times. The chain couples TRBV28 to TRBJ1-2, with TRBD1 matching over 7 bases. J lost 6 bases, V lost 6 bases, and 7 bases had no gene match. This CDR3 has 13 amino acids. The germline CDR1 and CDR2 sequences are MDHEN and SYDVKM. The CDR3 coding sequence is TGTGCCAGCAGCCCGGCGGGACAGCATGGCTACACCTTC. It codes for CASSPAGQHGYTF.

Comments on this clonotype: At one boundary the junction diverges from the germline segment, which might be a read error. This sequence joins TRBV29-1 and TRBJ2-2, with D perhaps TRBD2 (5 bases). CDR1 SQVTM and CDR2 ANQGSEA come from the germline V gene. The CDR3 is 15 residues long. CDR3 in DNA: TGCAGCGTTGGGAGCAGCGCGGCGAACACCGGGAAGCTGTTTTTT. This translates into CSVGSSAANTGKLFF.

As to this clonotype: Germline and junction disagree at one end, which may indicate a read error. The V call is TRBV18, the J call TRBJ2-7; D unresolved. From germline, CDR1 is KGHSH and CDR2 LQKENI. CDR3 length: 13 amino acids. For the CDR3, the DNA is TGTGTCAGCTCACCCCCGTCAAATCGCGAGCAGTACTTC. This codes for CVSSPPSNREQYF.

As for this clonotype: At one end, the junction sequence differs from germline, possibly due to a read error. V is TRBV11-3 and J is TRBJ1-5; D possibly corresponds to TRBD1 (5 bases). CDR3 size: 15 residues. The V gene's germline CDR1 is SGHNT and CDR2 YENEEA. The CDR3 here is CGSSLDLGVTQPQRF. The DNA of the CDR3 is TGTGGCAGCAGCTTAGATCTGGGGGTGACTCAGCCCCAGCGTTTT. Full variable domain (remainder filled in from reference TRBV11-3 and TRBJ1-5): EAGVVQSPRYKIIEKKQPVAFWCNPISGHNTLYWYLQNLGQGPELLIRYENEEAVDDSQLPKDRFSAERLKGVDSTLKIQPAELGDSAVYLCGSSLDLGVTQPQRFGDGTRLSIL.

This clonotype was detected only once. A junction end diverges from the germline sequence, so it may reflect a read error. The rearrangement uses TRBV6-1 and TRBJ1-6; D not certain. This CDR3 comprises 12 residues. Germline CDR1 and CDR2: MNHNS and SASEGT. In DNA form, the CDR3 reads TGTGCCTCCACGGAGGTTACTTCACCCCTCCAGTTT. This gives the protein CASTEVTSPLQF.

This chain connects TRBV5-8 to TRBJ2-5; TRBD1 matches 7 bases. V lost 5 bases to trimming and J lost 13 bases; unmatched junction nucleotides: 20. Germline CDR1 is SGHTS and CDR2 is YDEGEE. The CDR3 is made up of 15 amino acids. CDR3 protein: CASRRAITGVEARYF. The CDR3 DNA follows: TGTGCCAGCAGGCGGGCTATAACAGGGGTTGAGGCCCGGTACTTC. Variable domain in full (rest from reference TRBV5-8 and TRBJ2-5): EAGVTQSPTHLIKTRGQQATLRCSPISGHTSVYWYQQALGLGLQFLLWYDEGEERNRGNFPPRFSGRQFPNYSSELNVNALELEDSALYLCASRRAITGVEARYFGPGTRLLVL.